This T cell receptor (beta chain) is from a study of CD8+ T cells in alopecia areata. Study in general: Tofacitinib exposure lasted 6 to 18 months, followed by 6 months off drug.

Trimming pared 1 base from V and 5 bases from J, leaving 15 bases between. Germline V gives CDR1 SGHDN, CDR2 FVKESK. The CDR3 extends over 15 amino acids. Sequencing templates came from extracted RNA that was reverse transcribed into cDNA. Sequencing was performed with immunoSEQ multiplex PCR; in TCRdb, only in-frame clones are kept and a portion is missing. Among approximately 89,000 clones, over 40% were seen once, and the ten largest hold under 0.9%. This sequence was found in a human donor with alopecia areata. V is TRBV14 and J is TRBJ2-7, with a tentative D call TRBD1 (6 bases). Specimen: CD4+ T cells sorted from blood. This chain's CDR3 is CASSQGRQVRHEQYF. Written as DNA, the CDR3 is TGTGCCAGCAGCCAAGGGAGACAGGTGCGCCACGAGCAGTACTTC. Full variable domain (rest looked up from reference TRBV14 and TRBJ2-7): EAGVTQFPSHSVIEKGQTVTLRCDPISGHDNLYWYRRVMGKEIKFLLHFVKESKQDESGMPNNRFLAERTGGTYSTLKVQPAELEDSGVYFCASSQGRQVRHEQYFGPGTRLTVT.